Listed here are 21 T cell receptor beta chains from one sample, sequenced in a study of T cell responses to AZD1222 COVID-19 vaccine. Method: immunoSEQ multiplex PCR; TCRdb's copy keeps in-frame clones and lacks some. This table holds about 150,000 clones, more than 90% found once. Sequencing used peripheral blood, obtained on day 0 of AZD1222 vaccination. The receptors were sampled from an adult in good health.

This clone showed up just once. This chain uses TRBV5-1 with TRBJ1-3; D may be TRBD1 (6 bases). Germline assignment: CDR1 SGHRS and CDR2 YFSETQ. V dropped 4 bases and J dropped 0 bases, with 14 bases sitting between them. This CDR3 is built from 16 residues. In nucleotides, the CDR3 is TGCGCCAGCAGCCACGGGGACACCCGCTCTGGAAACACCATATATTTT. Residues: CASSHGDTRSGNTIYF. The whole variable domain, remainder taken from reference TRBV5-1 and TRBJ1-3, is KAGVTQTPRYLIKTRGQQVTLSCSPISGHRSVSWYQQTPGQGLQFLFEYFSETQRNKGNFPGRFSGRQFSNSRSEMNVSTLELGDSALYLCASSHGDTRSGNTIYFGEGSWLTVV.

The chain employs TRBV11-2 and TRBJ1-1; unclear D gene. V was cut by 1 base and J by 4 bases, with 4 bases left in between. This CDR3 has 12 residues. The germline V gene encodes CDR1 SGHAT and CDR2 FQNNGV. The CDR3 loop is CASSLGATEAFF. The CDR3 DNA reads as TGTGCCAGCAGCTTAGGGGCCACTGAAGCTTTCTTT.

The chain couples TRBV11-2 to TRBJ2-2, with 12 bases fitting TRBD2. The V gene's germline CDR1 is SGHAT and CDR2 FQNNGV. The CDR3 has 15 amino acids. V dropped 5 bases and J dropped 9; count of bases not matched to a gene: 7. Here the CDR3 reads CASSPTSGRTWELFF. The CDR3 nucleotides are TGTGCCAGCAGCCCGACTAGCGGGAGAACCTGGGAGCTGTTTTTT.

The gene calls are TRBV6-5 and TRBJ2-2; tentatively, D is TRBD2 (5 bases). V gave up 4 bases and J gave up 4 bases, with 13 bases separating them. This CDR3 is built from 15 residues. Germline loops: CDR1 MNHEY, CDR2 SVGAGI. CDR3 sequence: CASSSHPGVTGELFF. CDR3 bases: TGTGCCAGCAGTTCCCACCCCGGGGTCACCGGGGAGCTGTTTTTT.

The rearrangement uses TRBV6-1 and TRBJ1-1; 7 nucleotides agree with TRBD1. Trimming at V came to 6 bases and at J to 5 bases, leaving 24 bases not matched to a gene. The CDR3 spans 19 residues. Germline assignment: CDR1 MNHNS and CDR2 SASEGT. CDR3 DNA: TGTGCCAGCAGCGAAAGTGGGGCAGGGGGGGGATCAGGGTCGACTGAAGCTTTCTTT. Its translation is CASSESGAGGGSGSTEAFF.

Here the CDR3 reads CASNPGGNTGELFF. Here the CDR3 DNA reads TGTGCCAGCAACCCGGGGGGTAACACCGGGGAGCTGTTTTTT. The chain links TRBV6-2 or TRBV6-3 to TRBJ2-2, with 7 bases identical to TRBD2. The CDR3 is made up of 14 amino acids. CDR1 and CDR2 (germline): MNHEY, SVGEGT. The V segment lost 7 bases and the J segment 2 bases; nucleotides outside the gene matches: 4.

The CDR3 DNA sequence: TGTGCCAGCAGCTCATTCAAGGGGGCCTACAATGAGCAGTTCTTC. Translating gives CASSSFKGAYNEQFF. V usage is TRBV7-3 and J usage is TRBJ2-1; D possibly corresponds to TRBD1 (6 bases). Deletions cut 4 bases from V and 2 bases from J, with 12 bases between. Germline V CDR1 and CDR2: SGHTA, FQGTGA. The CDR3 sequence is 15 residues long.

This chain joins TRBV4-1 and TRBJ1-2; 10 bases align to TRBD1. This CDR3 is built from 13 residues. V shed 3 bases, J shed 6 bases, and the junction held 1 base outside the gene matches. Germline lookup yields CDR1 MGHRA and CDR2 YSYEKL. CDR3 protein: CASSHGQGDGYTF. CDR3 nucleotide sequence: TGCGCCAGCAGCCATGGACAGGGGGATGGCTACACCTTC.

Only a few counts were recorded for this clone. The rearrangement links TRBV4-1 to TRBJ1-5; D unclear. V was shortened by 0 bases and J by 0 bases, with 18 bases between the two germline ends. Germline assignment: CDR1 MGHRA and CDR2 YSYEKL. CDR3 length: 19 residues. This CDR3 is CASSQDLGGWEYSNQPQHF. For the CDR3, the DNA is TGCGCCAGCAGCCAAGATCTAGGAGGCTGGGAGTATAGCAATCAGCCCCAGCATTTT.

The table lists this clone with a count of one. The chain recombines TRBV29-1 with TRBJ1-2, with 12 bases matching TRBD1. This CDR3 is built from 16 residues. CDR1 and CDR2 (germline): SQVTM, ANQGSEA. V was clipped by 6 bases and J by 1 base; unmatched bases: 9. CDR3 amino acids: CSVGQGASGLNYGYTF. The CDR3 nucleotides read TGCAGCGTGGGACAGGGGGCGTCTGGTCTTAACTATGGCTACACCTTC.

The rearrangement uses TRBV9 and TRBJ2-1; D unclear. This CDR3 contains 15 residues. CDR1 SGDLS and CDR2 YYNGEE come from the germline V gene. V dropped 3 bases and J dropped 5 bases, with 15 bases sitting between them. The CDR3 loop reads CASSDGAARHNEQFF. The DNA of the CDR3 is TGTGCCAGCAGCGACGGAGCCGCGCGCCACAATGAGCAGTTCTTC.

The chain is built from TRBV18 and TRBJ1-4, with D perhaps TRBD1 (6 bases). The V gene's germline CDR1 is KGHSH and CDR2 LQKENI. The CDR3 runs to 15 residues. V was pared by 3 bases and J by 8 bases, with 16 bases between. CDR3 sequence (DNA): TGTGCCAGCTCACCTCGCGGACAGCCGGGGGAAAAACTGTTTTTT. It is translated as CASSPRGQPGEKLFF.

The count of this clone is one. The chain joins TRBV10-3 to TRBJ1-1, with D possibly matching TRBD1 (6 bases). The CDR3 has 13 amino acids. Trimming cost V 3 bases and J 6 bases, with 11 bases left between them. Germline CDR1 ENHRY, CDR2 SYGVKD. The CDR3 reads CAISEKGGAEAFF. The CDR3 coding sequence is TGTGCCATCAGTGAAAAGGGGGGGGCTGAAGCTTTCTTT.

The V and J genes are TRBV19 and TRBJ2-5; D is tentatively TRBD1 or TRBD2 (5 bases each). The CDR3 runs 18 residues. Deletions cut 0 bases from V and 5 bases from J, with 22 bases between. From germline, CDR1 is LNHDA and CDR2 SQIVND (reference sequence). In DNA, the CDR3 is TGTGCCAGTAGTATAGATGCCAATTTTGGGGGTGGGGAGGAGACCCAGTACTTC. Amino acids: CASSIDANFGGGEETQYF.

V usage is TRBV30 and J usage is TRBJ2-7; the match to TRBD2 covers 11 bases. CDR3 length equals 18 residues. The germline V gene has CDR1 GTSNPN and CDR2 SVGIG (reference sequence). Losses at the gene ends were 5 bases for V and 6 bases for J; bases not matched to a gene: 21. CDR3 region: CAWVQRGQTSGIRREQYF. The CDR3 DNA reads TGTGCCTGGGTCCAAAGGGGACAGACTAGCGGGATACGTCGCGAGCAGTACTTC.

The J gene is TRBJ2-1, the V gene TRBV7-9; the D is unclear. There are 12 residues in the CDR3. V was cut by 3 bases and J by 7 bases, with 7 bases left in between. In germline, CDR1 is SEHNR, CDR2 FQNEAQ (reference sequence). CDR3 sequence reads: CASSFQGNEQFF. CDR3 in DNA: TGTGCCAGCAGCTTCCAAGGGAATGAGCAGTTCTTC.

V usage is TRBV4-1 and J usage is TRBJ1-3; D is unclear. The CDR3 is 15 amino acids. CDR1 MGHRA and CDR2 YSYEKL come from the germline V gene. The ends were cut back, 4 bases at V and 0 bases at J, with 10 bases in the middle. The CDR3 is CASSLRDFSGNTIYF. DNA of the CDR3: TGCGCCAGCAGCCTACGAGACTTCTCTGGAAACACCATATATTTT.

The genes are TRBV12-3 or TRBV12-4 and TRBJ1-2; D ambiguous. V was cut by 5 bases and J by 4 bases, with 11 bases left in between. The CDR3 runs to 13 residues. The CDR3 sequence: CASSIRVLYGYTF. The DNA for the CDR3 is TGTGCCAGCAGTATCCGGGTCCTCTATGGCTACACCTTC.

The chain has TRBV4-1 and TRBJ1-4; D remains unclear. The CDR3 runs to 17 residues. In germline, CDR1 is MGHRA, CDR2 YSYEKL. V lost 1 base to trimming and J lost 4 bases, with 16 bases between them. CDR3 nucleotides: TGCGCCAGCAGCCAAGCCGTAACGGGATCGGGTAATGAAAAACTGTTTTTT. Its translation is CASSQAVTGSGNEKLFF.

This chain connects TRBV4-2 to TRBJ2-3, with 9 nucleotides matching TRBD2. The V gene's germline CDR1 is LGHNA and CDR2 YNFKEQ. This CDR3 contains 17 residues. V trimming: 0 bases; J trimming: 3 bases; junction bases outside the gene matches: 7. The CDR3 nucleotides read TGTGCCAGCAGCCAAGAAAGGAATAGCGGGGGAACAGATACGCAGTATTTT. This codes for CASSQERNSGGTDTQYF.

The chain couples TRBV6-1 to TRBJ2-4; no definite D call. Germline CDR1 reads MNHNS; CDR2 reads SASEGT. Trimming removed 3 bases from V and 0 bases from J, with 12 bases in between. The CDR3 loop spans 16 amino acids. CDR3 coding DNA: TGTGCCAGCAGTGACCCCTCAGGTGTAGCCAAAAACATTCAGTACTTC. Translated: CASSDPSGVAKNIQYF.